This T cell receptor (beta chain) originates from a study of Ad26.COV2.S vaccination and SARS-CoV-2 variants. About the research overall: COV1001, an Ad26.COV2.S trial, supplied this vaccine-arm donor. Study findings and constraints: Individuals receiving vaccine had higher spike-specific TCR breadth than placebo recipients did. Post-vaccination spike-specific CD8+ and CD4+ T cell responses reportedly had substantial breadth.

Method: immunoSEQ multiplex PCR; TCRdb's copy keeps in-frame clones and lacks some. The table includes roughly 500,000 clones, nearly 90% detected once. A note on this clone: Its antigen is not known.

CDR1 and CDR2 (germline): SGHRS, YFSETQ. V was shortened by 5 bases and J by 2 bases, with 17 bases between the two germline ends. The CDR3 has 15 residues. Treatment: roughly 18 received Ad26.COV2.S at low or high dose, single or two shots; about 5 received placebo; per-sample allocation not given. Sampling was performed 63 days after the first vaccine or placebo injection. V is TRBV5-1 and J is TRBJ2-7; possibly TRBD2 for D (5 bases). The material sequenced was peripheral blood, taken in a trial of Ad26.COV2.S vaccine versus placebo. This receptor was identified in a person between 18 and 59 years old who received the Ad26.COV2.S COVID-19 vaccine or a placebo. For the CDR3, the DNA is TGCGCCAGCAGTCCCGAGGGCGGCAAGCCCTACGAGCAGTACTTC. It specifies CASSPEGGKPYEQYF.